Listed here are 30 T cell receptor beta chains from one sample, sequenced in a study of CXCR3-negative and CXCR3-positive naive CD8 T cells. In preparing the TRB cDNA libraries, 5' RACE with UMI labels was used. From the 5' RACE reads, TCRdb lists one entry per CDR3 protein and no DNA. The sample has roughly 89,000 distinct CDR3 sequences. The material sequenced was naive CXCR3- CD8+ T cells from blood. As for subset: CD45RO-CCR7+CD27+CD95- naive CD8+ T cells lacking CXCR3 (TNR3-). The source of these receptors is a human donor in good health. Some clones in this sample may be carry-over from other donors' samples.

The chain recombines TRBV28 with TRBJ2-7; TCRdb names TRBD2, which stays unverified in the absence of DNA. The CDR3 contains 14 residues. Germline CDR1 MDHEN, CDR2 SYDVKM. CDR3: CASSPHSGRPEQYF.

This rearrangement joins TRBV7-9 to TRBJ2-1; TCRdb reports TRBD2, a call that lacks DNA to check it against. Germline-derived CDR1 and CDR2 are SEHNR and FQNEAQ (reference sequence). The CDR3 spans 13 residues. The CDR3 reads CASSLVGESEQFF.

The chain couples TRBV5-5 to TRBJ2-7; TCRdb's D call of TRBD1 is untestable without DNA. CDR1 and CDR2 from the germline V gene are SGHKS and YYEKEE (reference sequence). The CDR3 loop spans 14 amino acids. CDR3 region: CASSLAPGDYEQYF.

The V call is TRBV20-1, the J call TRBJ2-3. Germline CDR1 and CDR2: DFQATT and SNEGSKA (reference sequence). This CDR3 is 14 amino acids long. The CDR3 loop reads CSAKEFWVTDTQYF.

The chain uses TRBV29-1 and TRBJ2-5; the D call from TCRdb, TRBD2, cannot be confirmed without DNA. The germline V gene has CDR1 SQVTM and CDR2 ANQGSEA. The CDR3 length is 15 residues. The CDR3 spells CSVGTGGSRRETQYF.

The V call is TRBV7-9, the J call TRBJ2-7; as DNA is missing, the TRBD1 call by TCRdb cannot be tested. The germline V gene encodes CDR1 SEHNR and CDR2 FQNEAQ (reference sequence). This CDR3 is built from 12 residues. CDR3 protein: CASSPGNYEQYF.

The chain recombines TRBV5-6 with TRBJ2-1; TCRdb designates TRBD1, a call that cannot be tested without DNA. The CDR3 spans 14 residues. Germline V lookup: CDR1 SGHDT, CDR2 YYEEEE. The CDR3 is CASSLGAGEGEQFF.

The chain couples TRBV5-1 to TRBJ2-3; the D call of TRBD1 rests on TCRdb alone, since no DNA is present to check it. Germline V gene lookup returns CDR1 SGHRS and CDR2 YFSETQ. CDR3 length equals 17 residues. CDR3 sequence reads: CASSPNAIGGYTDTQYF. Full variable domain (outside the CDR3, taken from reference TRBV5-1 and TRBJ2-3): KAGVTQTPRYLIKTRGQQVTLSCSPISGHRSVSWYQQTPGQGLQFLFEYFSETQRNKGNFPGRFSGRQFSNSRSEMNVSTLELGDSALYLCASSPNAIGGYTDTQYFGPGTRLTVL.

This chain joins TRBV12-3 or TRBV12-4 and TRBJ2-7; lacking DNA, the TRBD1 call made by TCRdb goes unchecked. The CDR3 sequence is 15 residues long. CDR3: CASSPPPGQAYEQYF.

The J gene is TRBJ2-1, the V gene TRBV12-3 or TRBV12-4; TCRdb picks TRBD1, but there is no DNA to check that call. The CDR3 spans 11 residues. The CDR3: CASSPQGELFF.

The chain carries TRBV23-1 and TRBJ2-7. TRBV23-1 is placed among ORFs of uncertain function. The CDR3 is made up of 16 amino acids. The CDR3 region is CASSRLFLDGPYEQYF.

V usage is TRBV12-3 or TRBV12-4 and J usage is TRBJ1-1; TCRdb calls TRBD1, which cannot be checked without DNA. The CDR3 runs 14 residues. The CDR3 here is CASSLGTANTEAFF.

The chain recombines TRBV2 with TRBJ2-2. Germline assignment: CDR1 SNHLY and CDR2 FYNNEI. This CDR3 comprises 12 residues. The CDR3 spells CASTIYTGELFF.

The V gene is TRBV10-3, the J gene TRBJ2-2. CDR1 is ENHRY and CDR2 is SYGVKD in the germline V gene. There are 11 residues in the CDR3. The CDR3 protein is CAINRAGELFF.

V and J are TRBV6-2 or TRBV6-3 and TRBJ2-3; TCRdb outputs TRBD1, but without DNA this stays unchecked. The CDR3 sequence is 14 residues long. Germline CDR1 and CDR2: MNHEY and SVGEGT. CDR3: CASLGPGGVDTQYF.

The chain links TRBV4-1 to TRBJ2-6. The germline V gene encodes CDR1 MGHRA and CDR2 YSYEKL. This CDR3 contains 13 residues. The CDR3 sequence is CASRLSGANVLTF.

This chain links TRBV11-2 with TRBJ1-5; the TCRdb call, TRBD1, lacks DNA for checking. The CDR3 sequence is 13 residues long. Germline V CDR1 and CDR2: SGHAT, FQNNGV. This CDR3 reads CASSPDRGQTQHF.

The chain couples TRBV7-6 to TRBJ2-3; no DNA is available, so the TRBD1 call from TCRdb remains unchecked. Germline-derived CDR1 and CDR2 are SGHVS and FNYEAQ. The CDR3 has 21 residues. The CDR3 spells CASSFASSWGGPGGLTDTQYF.

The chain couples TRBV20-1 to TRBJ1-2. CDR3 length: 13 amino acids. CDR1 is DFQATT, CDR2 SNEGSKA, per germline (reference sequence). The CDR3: CSASLGEAYGYTF.

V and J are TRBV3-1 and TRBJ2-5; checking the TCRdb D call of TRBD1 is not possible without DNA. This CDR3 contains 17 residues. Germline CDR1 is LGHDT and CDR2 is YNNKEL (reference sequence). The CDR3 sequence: CASSYRPQGGRQETQYF.

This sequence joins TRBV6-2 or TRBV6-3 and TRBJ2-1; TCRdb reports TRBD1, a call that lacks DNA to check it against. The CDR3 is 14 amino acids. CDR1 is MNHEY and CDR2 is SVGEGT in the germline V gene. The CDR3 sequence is CASSTPDRGNEQFF.

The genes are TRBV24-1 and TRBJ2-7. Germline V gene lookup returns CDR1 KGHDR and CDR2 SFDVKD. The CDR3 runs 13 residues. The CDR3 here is CATSPDSSYEQYF.

This chain's CDR3 is CASSQEREGINEQFF. This rearrangement joins TRBV3-1 to TRBJ2-1; TCRdb returns TRBD2, unconfirmable since there is no DNA. Germline CDR1 LGHDT, CDR2 YNNKEL (reference sequence). This CDR3 is built from 15 residues.

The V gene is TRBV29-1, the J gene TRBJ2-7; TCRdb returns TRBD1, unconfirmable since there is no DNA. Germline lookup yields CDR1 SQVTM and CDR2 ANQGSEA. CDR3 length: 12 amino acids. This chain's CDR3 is CSVERDPYEQYF.

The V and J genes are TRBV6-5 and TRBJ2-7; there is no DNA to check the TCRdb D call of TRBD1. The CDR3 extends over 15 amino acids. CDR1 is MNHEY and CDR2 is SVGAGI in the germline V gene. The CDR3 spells CASSYGTGSSDEQYF.

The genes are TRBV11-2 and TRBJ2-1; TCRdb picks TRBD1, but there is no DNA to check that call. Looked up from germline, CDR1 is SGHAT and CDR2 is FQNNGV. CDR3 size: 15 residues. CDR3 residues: CASSWGLIRGNEQFF.

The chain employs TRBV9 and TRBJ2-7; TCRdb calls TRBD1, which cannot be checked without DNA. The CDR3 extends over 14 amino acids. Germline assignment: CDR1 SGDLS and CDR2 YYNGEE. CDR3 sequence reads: CASSVEDRAHEQYF.

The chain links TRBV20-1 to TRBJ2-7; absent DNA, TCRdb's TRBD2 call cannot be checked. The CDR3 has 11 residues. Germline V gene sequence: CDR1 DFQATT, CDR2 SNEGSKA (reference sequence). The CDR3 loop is CSAGEGGGQYF.

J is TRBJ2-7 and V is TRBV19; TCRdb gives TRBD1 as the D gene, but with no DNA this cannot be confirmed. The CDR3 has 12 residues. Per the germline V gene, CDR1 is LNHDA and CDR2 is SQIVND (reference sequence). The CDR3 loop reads CASSMARGEQYF. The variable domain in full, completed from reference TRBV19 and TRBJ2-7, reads DGGITQSPKYLFRKEGQNVTLSCEQNLNHDAMYWYRQDPGQGLRLIYYSQIVNDFQKGDIAEGYSVSREKKESFPLTVTSAQKNPTAFYLCASSMARGEQYFGPGTRLTVT.

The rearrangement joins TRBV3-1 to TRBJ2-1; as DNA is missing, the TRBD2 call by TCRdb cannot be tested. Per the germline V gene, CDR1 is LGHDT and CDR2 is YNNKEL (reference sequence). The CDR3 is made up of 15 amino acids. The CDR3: CASSQPRDWINEQFF.